Included here is one T cell receptor beta chain sequence, with context. Its antigen is not identified. Other DNA variants within this sample encode the same CDR3. These data originate in a study of T cell responses to AZD1222 COVID-19 vaccine. Whole-study results and caveats: It was only 6 or 7 AZD1222 recipients who were seropositive at baseline. The breadth and depth of Spike-specific TCRs increased once two AZD1222 doses had been given. All repertoire sampling was performed exclusively after the peak T cell response. Clonal diversity was possibly underestimated, and the donors were mostly white British, with more females.

TCRdb's table, derived via immunoSEQ multiplex PCR, lists solely in-frame clones and lacks some. The data contain about 210,000 clones, approximately 94% of them singletons. Germline V gene lookup returns CDR1 MNHEY and CDR2 SVGEGT. The CDR3 is 15 amino acids. V was pared by 2 bases and J by 7 bases, with 8 bases of the junction left unmatched. J is TRBJ1-2 and V is TRBV6-2 or TRBV6-3, with TRBD1 identical over 9 bases. The clonotype comes from an adult who received the MenACWY meningococcal vaccine as a control. The starting material was peripheral blood, obtained 28 days after the second dose of the MenACWY control vaccine. CDR3 sequence (DNA): TGTGCCAGCAGTTACCCCGGACAGGGGAAATCTGGCTACACCTTC. It specifies CASSYPGQGKSGYTF.